This TCR beta chain came from a study of shared clonotypes between healthy human individuals. Study information: CD4 naive and memory got three plates each, CD8 naive two, CD8 memory one.

All donors qualified as healthy HIV-negative adults and had experienced no recent acute infections or vaccinations. Splitting of each subset's genomic DNA was done evenly across several immunoSEQ plates. Data came from immunoSEQ multiplex PCR; TCRdb stores just in-frame clones and leaves some out. The repertoire holds more than 900,000 clones, about four fifths seen once, with roughly 0.62% in the top ten. This CDR3 region has 16 residues. Trimming took 2 bases from V and 0 from J; bases not matched to a gene: 1. In germline, CDR1 is MNHNY, CDR2 SVGAGI (reference sequence). Material: memory CD4+ T cells from PBMCs. Documented subset: CD45RA-negative fraction. The source is a man aged 18 to 35 in good health. Some clones in this sample may be carry-over from other donors' samples. This rearrangement joins TRBV6-6 to TRBJ2-3, with 11 bases aligning to TRBD1. CDR3 bases: TGTGCCAGCAGTTACGGGACAGGGGGGAGCACAGATACGCAGTATTTT. This gives the protein CASSYGTGGSTDTQYF.